Listed below are T cell receptor beta chains from one sample, sequenced in a study of CD8 T cells in Susac syndrome. One entry per CDR3 protein results from TCRdb running MiXCR on the immunoSEQ multiplex PCR reads. The table lists approximately 150,000 distinct CDR3 sequences, approximately 95% of them singletons. Sequencing used CD4+ T cells from PBMCs. Every receptor here comes from a human donor with multiple sclerosis. CDR3s include the opening cysteine and the closing phenylalanine or tryptophan. The order of the fields is D gene, V gene, clone size, J gene, CDR3 protein. A D gene is named only where the DNA matches it firmly. Only some rows state a clone size, as once, few, many or a class for expanded clones.

d_gene: -; v_gene: TRBV7-2; abundance: -; j_gene: TRBJ2-7; CDR3aa: CASSLSSYEQYF
d_gene: TRBD1; v_gene: TRBV7-3; abundance: once; j_gene: TRBJ2-4; CDR3aa: CASSLSGTGQNIQYF
d_gene: -; v_gene: TRBV13; abundance: -; j_gene: TRBJ2-1; CDR3aa: CASSFLGTPSYNEQFF
d_gene: -; v_gene: TRBV4-1; abundance: -; j_gene: TRBJ1-1; CDR3aa: CASSQGVSTEAFF
d_gene: -; v_gene: TRBV28; abundance: -; j_gene: TRBJ1-1; CDR3aa: CASSFVGAGSGEAFF
d_gene: TRBD1; v_gene: TRBV5-6; abundance: once; j_gene: TRBJ1-5; CDR3aa: CASSFRQGDQPQHF
d_gene: TRBD1; v_gene: TRBV25-1; abundance: -; j_gene: TRBJ1-6; CDR3aa: CASSHRGDSPLHF
d_gene: -; v_gene: TRBV29-1; abundance: -; j_gene: TRBJ2-4; CDR3aa: CSVRAAKNIQYF
d_gene: TRBD2; v_gene: TRBV27; abundance: -; j_gene: TRBJ2-3; CDR3aa: CASSLVILAGGRTDTQYF
d_gene: -; v_gene: TRBV5-1; abundance: -; j_gene: TRBJ1-1; CDR3aa: CASSSRPRWDTEAFF